These 10 T cell receptor beta chains were sequenced from one sample in a study of shared clonotypes between healthy human individuals. Naive CD8 cells comprised CD45RO-negative, CCR7-positively selected cells, excluding terminally differentiated effector memory CD45RA+ cells. Measured with immunoSEQ multiplex PCR; TCRdb has only the in-frame clones, and not every one. The sample records approximately 2,200,000 clones, 90% to 95% being singletons. Sequencing was done on a sample of naive CD8+ T cells from PBMCs. All receptors derive from a man aged 18 to 30 in good health. Some clones in this sample may be carry-over from other donors' samples.

The CDR3 nucleotides are TGTGCCAGCAGTGGGGACGCCAATCAGCCCCAGCATTTT. Amino acids: CASSGDANQPQHF. J is TRBJ1-5 and V is TRBV28, with a weak D call TRBD1 (5 bases). Deletions cut 5 bases from V and 3 bases from J, with 8 bases between. Germline V lookup: CDR1 MDHEN, CDR2 SYDVKM. This CDR3 comprises 13 residues.

The V call is TRBV19, the J call TRBJ1-2; D is unclear. Germline-derived CDR1 and CDR2 are LNHDA and SQIVND (reference sequence). The CDR3 is 10 amino acids. V was clipped by 8 bases and J by 6 bases, with 7 bases between them. Here the CDR3 reads CASGQDGYTF. The CDR3 region has the DNA TGTGCCAGTGGGCAGGATGGCTACACCTTC. Based on the CDR3 plus reference TRBV19 and TRBJ1-2, the full variable domain is DGGITQSPKYLFRKEGQNVTLSCEQNLNHDAMYWYRQDPGQGLRLIYYSQIVNDFQKGDIAEGYSVSREKKESFPLTVTSAQKNPTAFYLCASGQDGYTFGSGTRLTVV.

This clone was detected once. CDR3 sequence reads: CASSAYPGGRVGGELFF. Here the CDR3 DNA reads TGTGCCAGCAGCGCCTATCCCGGCGGGAGGGTCGGCGGGGAGCTGTTTTTT. V gene TRBV9 combines with J gene TRBJ2-2; TRBD2 agrees at 9 bases. Germline V CDR1 and CDR2: SGDLS, YYNGEE. After removal of 3 bases from V and 7 bases from J, the junction contained 13 bases not matched to a gene. The CDR3 covers 17 residues.

The chain is built from TRBV7-9 and TRBJ2-7, with D perhaps given as TRBD1 or TRBD2 (5 bases each). Germline CDR1 and CDR2: SEHNR and FQNEAQ (reference sequence). With 5 bases removed from V and 3 bases from J, the gap between germline ends came to 14 bases. The CDR3 covers 14 residues. The chain's CDR3 is CASSRPGPLYEQYF. The DNA of the CDR3 is TGTGCCAGCAGCCGACCGGGACCACTCTACGAGCAGTACTTC.

This clone showed up just once. The chain employs TRBV11-2 and TRBJ1-1; D is perhaps TRBD1 (5 bases). The CDR3 totals 16 residues. Trimming took 5 bases from V and 0 from J, leaving 16 bases between them. Germline V gives CDR1 SGHAT, CDR2 FQNNGV. The CDR3 sequence: CASSPTRTTLNTEAFF. Here the CDR3 DNA reads TGTGCCAGCAGCCCCACCCGGACAACCTTGAACACTGAAGCTTTCTTT.

The rearrangement joins TRBV5-6 to TRBJ2-1, with 7 bases matching TRBD1. CDR1 is SGHDT, CDR2 YYEEEE, per germline. V gave up 1 base and J gave up 0 bases; unmatched junction bases: 4. The CDR3 loop spans 16 amino acids. Here the CDR3 reads CASSLWGQSSYNEQFF. The DNA of the CDR3 is TGTGCCAGCAGCTTGTGGGGACAGAGCTCCTACAATGAGCAGTTCTTC.

This chain uses TRBV7-9 with TRBJ1-2; unclear D gene. The CDR3 length is 14 residues. In germline, CDR1 is SEHNR, CDR2 FQNEAQ (reference sequence). V was shortened by 0 bases and J by 3 bases, with 8 bases between the two germline ends. The CDR3 region has the DNA TGTGCCAGCAGCTTAGCGTTCCCTGACTATGGCTACACCTTC. Its translation: CASSLAFPDYGYTF.

This chain uses TRBV10-2 with TRBJ2-2; 8 nucleotides match TRBD2. CDR1 and CDR2 from the germline V gene are WSHSY and SAAADI. CDR3 length: 15 residues. V trimming: 7 bases; J trimming: 6 bases; junction bases outside the gene matches: 10. The CDR3 DNA reads as TGCGCCAGCACCCTAAGCGGGAGTAGGGCCGGGGAGCTGTTTTTT. As protein: CASTLSGSRAGELFF.

The rearrangement links TRBV18 to TRBJ2-3; tentatively, D is TRBD1 (6 bases). CDR1 and CDR2 (germline): KGHSH, LQKENI. The CDR3 has 16 amino acids. Trimming removed 3 bases at V and 2 bases at J, with 15 bases between. The CDR3 spells CASSPAKGVPTDTQYF. The CDR3 DNA follows: TGTGCCAGCTCACCGGCAAAGGGGGTACCCACAGATACGCAGTATTTT.

The gene calls are TRBV13 and TRBJ2-5, with D possibly TRBD2 on 5 matching bases. Germline lookup yields CDR1 PRHDT and CDR2 FYEKMQ (reference sequence). The CDR3 consists of 13 residues. The germline V and J ends were trimmed by 4 bases and 5 bases, with 11 bases remaining between them. CDR3 DNA: TGTGCCAGCAGCTCGGGATCGGAGGAGACCCAGTACTTC. It specifies CASSSGSEETQYF.